The next 10 T cell receptor beta chains were all read from a single sample in a study of T cell changes during pregnancy in multiple sclerosis. Produced via immunoSEQ multiplex PCR; TCRdb's table is partial and in-frame only. The table lists around 50,000 clones, over 75% of them singletons. This sample comprised CD8+ T cells from peripheral blood mononuclear cells, obtained in the second trimester of pregnancy. Receptors originate from a female donor with multiple sclerosis, enrolled in a pregnancy study.

The chain recombines TRBV6-1 with TRBJ1-2, with a tentative D call TRBD1 (5 bases). Germline V gives CDR1 MNHNS, CDR2 SASEGT. The CDR3 has 14 residues. V was pared by 10 bases and J by 4 bases, with 19 bases between. The CDR3 spells CAITFQGTGYGYTF. The CDR3 DNA reads TGTGCCATTACTTTTCAGGGAACCGGCTATGGCTACACCTTC.

The rearrangement joins TRBV10-2 to TRBJ2-7, with D possibly being TRBD1 (6 bases). Germline V gene sequence: CDR1 WSHSY, CDR2 SAAADI. The length of the CDR3 is 14 residues. The ends were cut back, 6 bases at V and 3 bases at J, with 15 bases in the middle. Here the CDR3 DNA reads TGCGCCAGCAGCTCAACAGGGCTAGTCTACGAGCAGTACTTC. Amino acid sequence: CASSSTGLVYEQYF.

The chain recombines TRBV15 with TRBJ1-5; a weak D match, TRBD1 (5 bases). Trimming shortened V by 1 base and J by 0 bases, and 7 bases separated the two germline ends. This CDR3 region has 15 residues. Germline loops: CDR1 LNHNV, CDR2 YYDKDF (reference sequence). The chain's CDR3 is CATSRAGGSNQPQHF. The CDR3 region has the DNA TGTGCCACCAGCAGAGCGGGGGGTAGCAATCAGCCCCAGCATTTT.

On this clone: This same CDR3 is encoded by further DNA sequences in the sample. The rearrangement links TRBV9 to TRBJ2-2; D is possibly TRBD1 (5 bases). The V and J ends lost 0 bases and 4 bases respectively, with 7 bases between them. The CDR3 is made up of 14 amino acids. Germline V gives CDR1 SGDLS, CDR2 YYNGEE. The CDR3 coding sequence is TGTGCCAGCAGCGTAGGGGGCGGCACCGGGGAGCTGTTTTTT. Amino acid sequence: CASSVGGGTGELFF.

The rearrangement links TRBV9 to TRBJ2-3; D gene unclear. Germline V gene lookup returns CDR1 SGDLS and CDR2 YYNGEE. V lost 0 bases, J lost 2 bases, and 13 bases lay in between. The length of the CDR3 is 16 residues. The CDR3 loop reads CASSVVPTHFTDTQYF. CDR3 bases: TGTGCCAGCAGCGTAGTGCCTACCCATTTCACAGATACGCAGTATTTT.

The V gene is TRBV27, the J gene TRBJ2-5, with a weak D call TRBD1 (5 bases). The CDR3 totals 13 residues. V shed 4 bases and J shed 2 bases, with 8 bases lying between them. From germline, CDR1 is MNHEY and CDR2 SMNVEV (reference sequence). CDR3 region: CASSSTGQETQYF. The CDR3 nucleotides are TGTGCCAGCAGTTCCACAGGACAAGAGACCCAGTACTTC.

The chain joins TRBV5-1 to TRBJ2-7; perhaps TRBD1 as D (6 bases). V lost 4 bases to trimming and J lost 7 bases, with 21 bases between them. The CDR3 length is 15 residues. Germline-derived CDR1 and CDR2 are SGHRS and YFSETQ. The CDR3 region has the DNA TGCGCCAGCAGCGCGGACAGACTAAGGGTGGGGGAGCAGTACTTC. Amino acid sequence: CASSADRLRVGEQYF.

This clone was counted a few times. This chain links TRBV27 with TRBJ1-5; the D is unclear. The V gene's germline CDR1 is MNHEY and CDR2 SMNVEV (reference sequence). V shed 2 bases and J shed 5 bases, with 16 bases lying between them. This CDR3 is built from 16 residues. CDR3 protein: CASSLIGDQHYQPQHF. The CDR3 DNA reads as TGTGCCAGCAGTTTAATAGGAGACCAGCATTATCAGCCCCAGCATTTT.

The chain joins TRBV29-1 to TRBJ2-5; 9 bases align to TRBD2. Germline V gives CDR1 SQVTM, CDR2 ANQGSEA. The CDR3 extends over 15 amino acids. V lost 3 bases and J lost 4; bases outside the gene matches: 9. The CDR3 region is CSVEFAGGKSETQYF. The DNA of the CDR3 is TGCAGCGTTGAGTTTGCGGGGGGGAAGTCAGAGACCCAGTACTTC.

The CDR3 region is CASSSRLAGDHHNEQFF. The CDR3 DNA sequence: TGTGCCAGCAGTTCCCGACTAGCGGGGGACCACCACAATGAGCAGTTCTTC. This sequence joins TRBV27 and TRBJ2-1, with 12 positions matching TRBD2. Germline V gene sequence: CDR1 MNHEY, CDR2 SMNVEV (reference sequence). The V segment lost 4 bases and the J segment 5 bases; nucleotides outside the gene matches: 9. This CDR3 has 17 residues.